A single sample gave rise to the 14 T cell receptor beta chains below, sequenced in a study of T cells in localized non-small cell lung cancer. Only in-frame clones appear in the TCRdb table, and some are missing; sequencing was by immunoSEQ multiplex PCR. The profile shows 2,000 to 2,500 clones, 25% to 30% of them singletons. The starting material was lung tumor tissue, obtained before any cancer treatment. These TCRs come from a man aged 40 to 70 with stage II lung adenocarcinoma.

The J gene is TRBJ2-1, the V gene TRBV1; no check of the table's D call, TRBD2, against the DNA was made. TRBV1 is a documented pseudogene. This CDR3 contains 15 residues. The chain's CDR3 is CASSQAGGAYNEQFF. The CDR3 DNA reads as TGCGCCAGCAGCCAAGCGGGAGGGGCCTACAATGAGCAGTTCTTC.

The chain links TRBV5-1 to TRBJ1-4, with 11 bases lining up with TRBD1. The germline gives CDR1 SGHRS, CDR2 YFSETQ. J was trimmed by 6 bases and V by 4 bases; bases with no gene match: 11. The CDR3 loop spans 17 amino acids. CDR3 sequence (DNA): TGCGCCAGCAGCCCTTGGGCCCTGGACAGGGGGCATGAAAAACTGTTTTTT. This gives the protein CASSPWALDRGHEKLFF.

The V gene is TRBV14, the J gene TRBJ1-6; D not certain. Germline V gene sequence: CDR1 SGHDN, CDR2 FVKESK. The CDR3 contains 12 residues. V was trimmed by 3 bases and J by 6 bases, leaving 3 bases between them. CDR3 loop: CASSQRNSPLHF. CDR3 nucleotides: TGTGCCAGCAGCCAGCGTAATTCACCCCTCCACTTT. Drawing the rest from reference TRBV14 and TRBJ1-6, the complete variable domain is EAGVTQFPSHSVIEKGQTVTLRCDPISGHDNLYWYRRVMGKEIKFLLHFVKESKQDESGMPNNRFLAERTGGTYSTLKVQPAELEDSGVYFCASSQRNSPLHFGNGTRLTVT.

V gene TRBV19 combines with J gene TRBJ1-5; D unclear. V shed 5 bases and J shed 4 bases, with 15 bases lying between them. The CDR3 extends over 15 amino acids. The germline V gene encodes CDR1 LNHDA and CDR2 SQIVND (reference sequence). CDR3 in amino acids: CASSLMGGQNQPQHF. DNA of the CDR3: TGTGCCAGTAGTCTAATGGGAGGGCAGAATCAGCCCCAGCATTTT.

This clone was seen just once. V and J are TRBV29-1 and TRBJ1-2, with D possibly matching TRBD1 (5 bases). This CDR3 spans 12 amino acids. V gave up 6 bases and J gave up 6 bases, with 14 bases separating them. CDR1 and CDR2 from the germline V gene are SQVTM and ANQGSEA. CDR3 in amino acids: CSVAGTGNGYTF. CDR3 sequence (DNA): TGCAGCGTAGCCGGGACTGGAAATGGCTACACCTTC. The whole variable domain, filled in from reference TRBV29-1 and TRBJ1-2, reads SAVISQKPSRDICQRGTSLTIQCQVDSQVTMMFWYRQQPGQSLTLIATANQGSEATYESGFVIDKFPISRPNLTFSTLTVSNMSPEDSSIYLCSVAGTGNGYTFGSGTRLTVV.

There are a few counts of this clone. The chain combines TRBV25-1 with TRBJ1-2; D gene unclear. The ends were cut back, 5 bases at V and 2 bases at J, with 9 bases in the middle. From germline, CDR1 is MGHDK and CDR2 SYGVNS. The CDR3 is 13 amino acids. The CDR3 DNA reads TGTGCCAGCAGTCTCGGCACCAACTATGGCTACACCTTC. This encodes CASSLGTNYGYTF.

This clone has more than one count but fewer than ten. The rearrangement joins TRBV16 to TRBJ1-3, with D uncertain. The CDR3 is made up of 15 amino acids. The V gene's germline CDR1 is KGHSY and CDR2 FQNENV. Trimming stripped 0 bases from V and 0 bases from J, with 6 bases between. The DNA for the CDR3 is TGTGCCAGCAGCCAATCCGGCTTCTCTGGAAACACCATATATTTT. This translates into CASSQSGFSGNTIYF. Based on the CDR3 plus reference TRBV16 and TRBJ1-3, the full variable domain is GEEVAQTPKHLVRGEGQKAKLYCAPIKGHSYVFWYQQVLKNEFKFLISFQNENVFDETGMPKERFSAKCLPNSPCSLEIQATKLEDSAVYFCASSQSGFSGNTIYFGEGSWLTVV.

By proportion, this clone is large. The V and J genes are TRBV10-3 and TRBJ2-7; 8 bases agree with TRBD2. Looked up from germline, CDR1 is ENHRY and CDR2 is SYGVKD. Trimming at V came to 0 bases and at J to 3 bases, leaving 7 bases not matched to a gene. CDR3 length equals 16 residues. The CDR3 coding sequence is TGTGCCATCAGTGAGTCGGGGCTAGCGGGCTTCTACGAGCAGTACTTC. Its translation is CAISESGLAGFYEQYF.

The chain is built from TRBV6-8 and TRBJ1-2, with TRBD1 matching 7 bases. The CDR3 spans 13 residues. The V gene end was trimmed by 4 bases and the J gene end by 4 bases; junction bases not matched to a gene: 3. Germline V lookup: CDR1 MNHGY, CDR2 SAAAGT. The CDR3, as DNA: TGTGCCAGCAGTTCACAGGGGACCTATGGCTACACCTTC. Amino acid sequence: CASSSQGTYGYTF.

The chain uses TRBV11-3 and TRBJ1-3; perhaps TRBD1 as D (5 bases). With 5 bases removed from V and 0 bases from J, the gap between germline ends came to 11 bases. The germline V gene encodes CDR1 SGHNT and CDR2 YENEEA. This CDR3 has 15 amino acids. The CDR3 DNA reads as TGTGCCAGCAGCCTTGACAGAAACTCTGGAAACACCATATATTTT. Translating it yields CASSLDRNSGNTIYF.

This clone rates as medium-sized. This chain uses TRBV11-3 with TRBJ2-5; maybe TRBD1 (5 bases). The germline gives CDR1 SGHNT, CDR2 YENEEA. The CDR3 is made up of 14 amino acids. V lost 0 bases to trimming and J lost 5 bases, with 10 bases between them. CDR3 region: CASSLDRVQETQYF. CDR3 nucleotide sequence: TGTGCCAGCAGCTTAGACAGGGTTCAGGAGACCCAGTACTTC.

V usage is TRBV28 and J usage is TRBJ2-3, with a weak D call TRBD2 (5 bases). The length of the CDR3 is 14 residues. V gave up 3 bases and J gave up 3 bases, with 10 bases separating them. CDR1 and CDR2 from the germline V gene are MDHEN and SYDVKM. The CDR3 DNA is TGTGCCAGCAGTTTCATCTCGGGAACAGATACGCAGTATTTT. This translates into CASSFISGTDTQYF.

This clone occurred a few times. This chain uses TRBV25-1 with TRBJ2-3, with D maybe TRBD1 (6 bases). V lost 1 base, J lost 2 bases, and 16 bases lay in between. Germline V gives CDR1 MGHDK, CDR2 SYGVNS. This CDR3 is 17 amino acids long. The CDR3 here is CASSESWTETSTDTQYF. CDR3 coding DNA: TGTGCCAGCAGTGAATCGTGGACAGAAACATCCACAGATACGCAGTATTTT.

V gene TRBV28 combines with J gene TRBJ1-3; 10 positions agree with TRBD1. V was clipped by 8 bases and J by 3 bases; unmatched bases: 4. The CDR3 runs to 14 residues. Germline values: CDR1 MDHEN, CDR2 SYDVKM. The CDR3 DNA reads TGTGCCAGCTGGGACAGGGGATATGGAAACACCATATATTTT. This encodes CASWDRGYGNTIYF.